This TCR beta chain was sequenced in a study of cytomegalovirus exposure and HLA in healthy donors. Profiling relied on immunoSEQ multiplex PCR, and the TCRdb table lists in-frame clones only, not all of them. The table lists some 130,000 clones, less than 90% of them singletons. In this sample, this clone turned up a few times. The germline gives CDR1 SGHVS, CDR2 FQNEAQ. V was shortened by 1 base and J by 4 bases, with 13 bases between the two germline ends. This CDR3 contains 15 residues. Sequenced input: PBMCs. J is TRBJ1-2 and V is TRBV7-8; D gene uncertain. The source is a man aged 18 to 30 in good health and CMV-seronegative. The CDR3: CASSLGQASAYGYTF. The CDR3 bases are TGTGCCAGCAGCTTAGGCCAAGCAAGTGCCTATGGCTACACCTTC.